A selection of T cell receptor beta chains follows, all from one sample in a study of blood T cell repertoires in COVID-19. The assay was immunoSEQ multiplex PCR, and TCRdb's table has in-frame clones only and misses some. The sample contains roughly 330,000 clones, about 90% of which appear only once. The sequenced sample consisted of PBMCs or T cells enriched from blood (not recorded which). The receptor set was obtained from a man aged 25-40 years who had recovered from COVID-19. CDR3s leave out the opening cysteine and the closing phenylalanine or tryptophan. Each record gives: D gene, V gene, J gene, CDR3 protein. A D gene is named only where the DNA matches it firmly.

D: TRBD2
V: TRBV7-6
J: TRBJ2-3
CDR3: ASSLMASGATDTQY

D: -
V: TRBV5-1
J: TRBJ1-4
CDR3: ASSLGQALNEKLF

D: -
V: TRBV19
J: TRBJ1-1
CDR3: ASSHGPEMHTEAF

D: -
V: TRBV28
J: TRBJ2-7
CDR3: ACRQAYEQY

D: -
V: TRBV5-4
J: TRBJ1-6
CDR3: ASSTEWRGSNSPLH

D: TRBD1
V: TRBV2
J: TRBJ2-5
CDR3: ASSEEAYRGQETQY

D: TRBD1
V: TRBV2
J: TRBJ1-6
CDR3: ASTRDRGLNSPLH

D: -
V: TRBV28
J: TRBJ2-6
CDR3: ASATGGLSGANVLT

D: -
V: TRBV14
J: TRBJ2-3
CDR3: ASSHFSASTDTQY

D: -
V: TRBV6-5
J: TRBJ1-1
CDR3: ASSPPGTQNEAF

D: TRBD1
V: TRBV23-1
J: TRBJ1-5
CDR3: ASSTGGGFFSGQPQH

D: TRBD2
V: TRBV27
J: TRBJ2-1
CDR3: ASRGLAGAPYNEQF

D: TRBD2
V: TRBV15
J: TRBJ2-1
CDR3: ATSRGGSGGVHEQF

D: TRBD2
V: TRBV29-1
J: TRBJ2-1
CDR3: SVERRGGENEQF

D: -
V: TRBV28
J: TRBJ1-6
CDR3: ASSLPLMKRH

D: TRBD1
V: TRBV6-2/TRBV6-3
J: TRBJ1-2
CDR3: ASSAQDRGIMNYGYT

D: -
V: TRBV11-2
J: TRBJ1-1
CDR3: ASSGAPNTEAF

D: TRBD1
V: TRBV2
J: TRBJ1-1
CDR3: ASSERTGSAF

D: TRBD1
V: TRBV28
J: TRBJ1-4
CDR3: ASSLSGGGGSWQKLF

D: -
V: TRBV3-1/TRBV3-2
J: TRBJ2-2
CDR3: ASSPGHYTGELF

D: TRBD1
V: TRBV19
J: TRBJ2-2
CDR3: ASSTGTGANTGELF

D: TRBD2
V: TRBV2
J: TRBJ2-5
CDR3: ASRLAVRETQY

D: TRBD1
V: TRBV5-6
J: TRBJ2-5
CDR3: ASSPAGQGYGETQY

D: TRBD2
V: TRBV11-3
J: TRBJ2-5
CDR3: ASSRGLAGGRQETQY

D: -
V: TRBV5-6
J: TRBJ2-5
CDR3: ASSPPGQQETQY

D: TRBD2
V: TRBV7-9
J: TRBJ2-5
CDR3: ASRDLAGTIQETQY

D: -
V: TRBV28
J: TRBJ2-7
CDR3: ASSLTGTYEQY

D: -
V: TRBV9
J: TRBJ1-4
CDR3: ASSVDSRLNEKLF

D: TRBD1
V: TRBV11-2
J: TRBJ2-7
CDR3: ASSLVAPGQGTEQY

D: TRBD2
V: TRBV4-1
J: TRBJ2-7
CDR3: ASSQEGFSGGAYEQY

D: -
V: TRBV5-1
J: TRBJ2-7
CDR3: ASSARGYEQY

D: -
V: TRBV5-6
J: TRBJ2-1
CDR3: ASSRRGGSDEQF

D: TRBD1
V: TRBV30
J: TRBJ2-2
CDR3: AWNLRDRDTGELF

D: -
V: TRBV5-1
J: TRBJ2-1
CDR3: ASIARVTPDNEQF

D: TRBD1
V: TRBV7-3
J: TRBJ2-3
CDR3: ASSLGPGGDTQY

D: -
V: TRBV7-9
J: TRBJ1-1
CDR3: ASRRTDGDTEAF

D: -
V: TRBV2
J: TRBJ2-7
CDR3: ASCFKRSSYEQY